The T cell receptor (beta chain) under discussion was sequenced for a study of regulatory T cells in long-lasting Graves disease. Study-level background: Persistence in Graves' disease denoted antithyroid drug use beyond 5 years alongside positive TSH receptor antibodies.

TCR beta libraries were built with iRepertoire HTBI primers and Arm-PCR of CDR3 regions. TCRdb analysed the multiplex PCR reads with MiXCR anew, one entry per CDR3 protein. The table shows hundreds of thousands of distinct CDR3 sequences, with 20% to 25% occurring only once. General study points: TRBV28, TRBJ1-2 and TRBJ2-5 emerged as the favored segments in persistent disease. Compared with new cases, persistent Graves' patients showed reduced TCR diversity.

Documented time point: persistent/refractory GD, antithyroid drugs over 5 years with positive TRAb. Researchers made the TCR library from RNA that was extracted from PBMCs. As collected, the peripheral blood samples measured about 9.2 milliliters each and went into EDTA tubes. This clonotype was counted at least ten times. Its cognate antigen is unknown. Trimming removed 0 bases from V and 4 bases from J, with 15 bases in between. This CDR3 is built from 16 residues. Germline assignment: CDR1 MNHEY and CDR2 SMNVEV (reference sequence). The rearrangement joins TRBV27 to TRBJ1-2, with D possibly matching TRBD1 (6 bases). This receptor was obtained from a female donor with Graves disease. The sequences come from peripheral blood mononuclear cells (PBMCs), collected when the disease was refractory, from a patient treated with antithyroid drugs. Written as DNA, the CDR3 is TGTGCCAGCAGTTTATCGAGGCCAGGGGATGGCTATGGCTACACCTTC. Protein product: CASSLSRPGDGYGYTF.